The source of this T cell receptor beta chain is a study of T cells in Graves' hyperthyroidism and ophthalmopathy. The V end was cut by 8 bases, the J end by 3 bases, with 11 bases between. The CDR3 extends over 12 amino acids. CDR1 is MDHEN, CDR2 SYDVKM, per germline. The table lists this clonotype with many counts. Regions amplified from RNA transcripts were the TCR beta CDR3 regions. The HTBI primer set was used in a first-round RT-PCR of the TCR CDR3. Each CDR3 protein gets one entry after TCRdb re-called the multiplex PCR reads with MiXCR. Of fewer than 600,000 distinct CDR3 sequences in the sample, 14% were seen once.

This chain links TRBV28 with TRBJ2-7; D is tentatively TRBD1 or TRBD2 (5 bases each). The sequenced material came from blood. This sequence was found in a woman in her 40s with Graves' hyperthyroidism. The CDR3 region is CASGDGNYEQYF. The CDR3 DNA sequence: TGTGCCAGCGGGGACGGAAACTACGAGCAGTACTTC.